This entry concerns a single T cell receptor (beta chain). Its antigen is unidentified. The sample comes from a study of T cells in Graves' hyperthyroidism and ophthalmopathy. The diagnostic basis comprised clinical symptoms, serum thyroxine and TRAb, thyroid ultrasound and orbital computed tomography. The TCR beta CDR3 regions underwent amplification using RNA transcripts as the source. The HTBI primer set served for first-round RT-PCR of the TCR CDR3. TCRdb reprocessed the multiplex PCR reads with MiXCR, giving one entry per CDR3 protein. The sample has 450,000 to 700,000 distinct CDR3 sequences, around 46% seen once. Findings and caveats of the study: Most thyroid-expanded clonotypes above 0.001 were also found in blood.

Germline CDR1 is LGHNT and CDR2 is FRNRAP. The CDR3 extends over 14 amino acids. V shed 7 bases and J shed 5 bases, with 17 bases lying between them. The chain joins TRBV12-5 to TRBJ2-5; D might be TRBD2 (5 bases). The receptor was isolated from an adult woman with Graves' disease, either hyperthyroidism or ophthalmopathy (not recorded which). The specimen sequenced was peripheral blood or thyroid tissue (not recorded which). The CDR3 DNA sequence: TGTGCTAGTGCCAATCCCCGAGAGCGGGAGACCCAGTACTTC. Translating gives CASANPRERETQYF.